Many counts were recorded for the clone carrying this T cell receptor beta chain. When naive CD8 T cells were sorted, they were gated as CD8+CD4-CCR7+CD45RA+. Bulk TCR libraries used previously described methods and listed TCR primers. From the PCR reads, TCRdb called clonotypes with MiXCR, one entry per CDR3 protein. Among 80,000 to 95,000 distinct CDR3 sequences, roughly 19% were seen once, and the ten largest hold roughly 0.8%. The sample is drawn from a study of molecular identifiers for immune sequencing clone quantification. The CDR3 is 12 residues long. Germline CDR1 SGHNT, CDR2 YYREEE (reference sequence). The V gene lost 2 bases and the J gene lost 3 bases, with 5 bases spanning the gap.

The sequence derives from a human donor in good health. Some libraries in this study had Jurkat cell RNA spiked in. This chain connects TRBV5-4 to TRBJ1-1; D not certain. Sequencing was done on a sample of naive CD8+ T cells from blood, with Jurkat cell RNA spiked in. Subset defined: FACS-sorted CD8+CD4-CCR7+CD45RA+ naive T cells. The CDR3 nucleotides are TGTGCCAGCAGCTTCGGACACACTGAAGCTTTCTTT. Its protein is CASSFGHTEAFF.